The next 8 T cell receptor beta chains were all read from a single sample in a study of blood T cell repertoires in COVID-19. This table comes from immunoSEQ multiplex PCR, and its TCRdb copy is limited to in-frame clones, with some not included. The table has under 300,000 clones, approximately 90% seen once; the top ten hold less than 2.5%. Sequences were obtained from PBMCs or T cells enriched from blood (not recorded which). The receptors were sampled from a woman aged 18-29 years who had recovered from COVID-19.

The chain couples TRBV4-2 to TRBJ2-4; maybe TRBD1 (6 bases). The CDR3 is made up of 13 amino acids. CDR1 and CDR2 (germline): LGHNA, YNFKEQ. V lost 0 bases, J lost 6 bases, and 6 bases lay in between. This CDR3 is CASSQDRGNIQYF. The DNA for the CDR3 is TGTGCCAGCAGCCAAGACAGGGGAAACATTCAGTACTTC.

This clone was seen once. The chain uses TRBV7-2 and TRBJ1-2; a possible D gene is TRBD1 (6 bases). Germline V gene sequence: CDR1 SGHTA, CDR2 FQGNSA. This CDR3 comprises 14 residues. V was pared by 5 bases and J by 7 bases, with 17 bases between. The CDR3 nucleotides read TGTGCCAGCAGCCCCCTAGCAGGGGCCCGTGGCTACACCTTC. The encoded protein is CASSPLAGARGYTF.

Only one count was recorded for this clone. This CDR3 reads CASSSTGDSYEQYF. CDR3 DNA: TGCGCCAGCAGCTCGACAGGGGACTCCTACGAGCAGTACTTC. The genes are TRBV5-1 and TRBJ2-7, with 8 bases fitting TRBD1. The length of the CDR3 is 14 residues. Germline trimming cut 3 bases from V and 0 bases from J; bases unmatched to any gene: 2. Germline CDR1 and CDR2: SGHRS and YFSETQ.

J is TRBJ2-7 and V is TRBV7-8, with D hard to call. Germline V gene lookup returns CDR1 SGHVS and CDR2 FQNEAQ. The CDR3 spans 16 residues. Trimming stripped 0 bases from V and 0 bases from J, with 12 bases between. The chain's CDR3 is CASSLAGTAISYEQYF. The CDR3 nucleotides are TGTGCCAGCAGCTTAGCGGGCACAGCTATCTCCTACGAGCAGTACTTC.

V usage is TRBV3-1 (or the pseudogene TRBV3-2) and J usage is TRBJ2-2, with D perhaps matching TRBD2 (6 bases). The germline V and J ends were trimmed by 4 bases and 4 bases, with 13 bases remaining between them. Germline V lookup: CDR1 LGHDT, CDR2 YNNKEL (reference sequence). The CDR3 sequence is 15 residues long. CDR3 residues: CASSRLGGATGELFF. DNA of the CDR3: TGTGCCAGCAGCCGGCTGGGCGGGGCCACCGGGGAGCTGTTTTTT.

The chain carries TRBV7-6 and TRBJ2-1, with TRBD2 as a possible D gene (5 bases). Germline CDR1 SGHVS, CDR2 FNYEAQ. V lost 3 bases, J lost 6 bases, and 9 bases lay in between. The CDR3 covers 13 residues. CDR3 bases: TGTGCCAGCAGCTTTGGAGGTATCAATGAGCAGTTCTTC. Protein: CASSFGGINEQFF.

This chain joins TRBV12-5 and TRBJ1-2; 10 bases are a match to TRBD1. V shed 7 bases and J 7 bases; nucleotides not matched to a gene: 12. Germline V lookup: CDR1 LGHNT, CDR2 FRNRAP. The CDR3 spans 15 residues. CDR3 sequence reads: CASDPGQGRSAGYTF. CDR3 in DNA: TGTGCTAGTGACCCGGGACAGGGGAGGTCGGCTGGCTACACCTTC.

The chain couples TRBV5-4 to TRBJ1-2; D is uncertain. The CDR3 is 15 residues long. Germline V lookup: CDR1 SGHNT, CDR2 YYREEE (reference sequence). Trimming shortened V by 0 bases and J by 1 base, and 10 bases separated the two germline ends. The CDR3 region is CASSLVWESNYGYTF. CDR3 sequence (DNA): TGTGCCAGCAGCTTGGTATGGGAGAGTAACTATGGCTACACCTTC. The variable domain in full, with the rest retrieved from reference TRBV5-4 and TRBJ1-2, is ETGVTQSPTHLIKTRGQQVTLRCSSQSGHNTVSWYQQALGQGPQFIFQYYREEENGRGNFPPRFSGLQFPNYSSELNVNALELDDSALYLCASSLVWESNYGYTFGSGTRLTVV.